These 4 T cell receptor beta chains came from one sample sequenced in a study of blood T cell repertoires in COVID-19. Sequencing was performed with immunoSEQ multiplex PCR; in TCRdb, only in-frame clones are kept and a portion is missing. The sample has around 100,000 clones, approximately 91% seen once. The specimen was peripheral blood. The receptors come from a man in his fifties with active COVID-19.

The J gene is TRBJ2-2, the V gene TRBV19; 12 bases are a match to TRBD1. The ends lost 3 bases at V and 7 bases at J; junction bases unmatched: 3. The CDR3 has 15 residues. Per germline, CDR1 LNHDA and CDR2 SQIVND (reference sequence). CDR3 in amino acids: CASSIGTGGGGELFF. The CDR3 nucleotides read TGTGCCAGTAGTATCGGGACAGGGGGCGGCGGGGAGCTGTTTTTT.

The chain has TRBV20-1 and TRBJ2-3; D remains unclear. The V end was cut by 6 bases, the J end by 3 bases, with 7 bases between. Germline assignment: CDR1 DFQATT and CDR2 SNEGSKA (reference sequence). The CDR3 has 11 amino acids. CDR3 nucleotides: TGCAGTGCCCGCGAAACAGATACGCAGTATTTT. This gives the protein CSARETDTQYF.

The chain couples TRBV4-2 to TRBJ2-4; TRBD2 is a possible D gene (5 bases). Trimming left V 0 bases short and J 8 bases short, with 8 bases between. This CDR3 has 13 residues. Per the germline V gene, CDR1 is LGHNA and CDR2 is YNFKEQ. The CDR3 here is CASSQDLEDIQYF. In nucleotides, the CDR3 is TGTGCCAGCAGCCAAGATCTGGAGGACATTCAGTACTTC.

The chain couples TRBV27 to TRBJ2-2; D uncertain. V was cut by 7 bases and J by 2 bases, with 14 bases left in between. The germline V gene has CDR1 MNHEY and CDR2 SMNVEV (reference sequence). CDR3 length equals 15 residues. CDR3 loop: CASTLFAENTGELFF. CDR3 nucleotide sequence: TGTGCCAGCACCTTGTTTGCAGAAAACACCGGGGAGCTGTTTTTT.